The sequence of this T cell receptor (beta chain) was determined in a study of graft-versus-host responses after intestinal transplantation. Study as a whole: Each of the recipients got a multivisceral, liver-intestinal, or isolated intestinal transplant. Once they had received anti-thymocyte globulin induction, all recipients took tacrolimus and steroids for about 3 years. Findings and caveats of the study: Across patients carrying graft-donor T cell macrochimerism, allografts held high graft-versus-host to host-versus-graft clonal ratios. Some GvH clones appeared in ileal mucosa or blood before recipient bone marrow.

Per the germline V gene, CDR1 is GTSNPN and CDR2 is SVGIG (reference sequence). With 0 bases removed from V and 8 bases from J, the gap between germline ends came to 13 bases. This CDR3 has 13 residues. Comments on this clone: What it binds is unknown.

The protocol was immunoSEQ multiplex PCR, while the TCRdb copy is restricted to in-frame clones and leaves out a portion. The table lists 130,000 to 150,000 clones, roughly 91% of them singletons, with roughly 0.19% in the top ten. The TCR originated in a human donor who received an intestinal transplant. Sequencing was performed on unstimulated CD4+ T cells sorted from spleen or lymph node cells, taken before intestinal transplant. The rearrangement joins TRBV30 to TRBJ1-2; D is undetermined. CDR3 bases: TGTGCCTGGAGTGTAGGGTTGCCCTTGGGCTACACCTTC. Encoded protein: CAWSVGLPLGYTF. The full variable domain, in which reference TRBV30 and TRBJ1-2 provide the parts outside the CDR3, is SQTIHQWPATLVQPVGSPLSLECTVEGTSNPNLYWYRQAAGRGLQLLFYSVGIGQISSEVPQNLSASRPQDRQFILSSKKLLLSDSGFYLCAWSVGLPLGYTFGSGTRLTVV.